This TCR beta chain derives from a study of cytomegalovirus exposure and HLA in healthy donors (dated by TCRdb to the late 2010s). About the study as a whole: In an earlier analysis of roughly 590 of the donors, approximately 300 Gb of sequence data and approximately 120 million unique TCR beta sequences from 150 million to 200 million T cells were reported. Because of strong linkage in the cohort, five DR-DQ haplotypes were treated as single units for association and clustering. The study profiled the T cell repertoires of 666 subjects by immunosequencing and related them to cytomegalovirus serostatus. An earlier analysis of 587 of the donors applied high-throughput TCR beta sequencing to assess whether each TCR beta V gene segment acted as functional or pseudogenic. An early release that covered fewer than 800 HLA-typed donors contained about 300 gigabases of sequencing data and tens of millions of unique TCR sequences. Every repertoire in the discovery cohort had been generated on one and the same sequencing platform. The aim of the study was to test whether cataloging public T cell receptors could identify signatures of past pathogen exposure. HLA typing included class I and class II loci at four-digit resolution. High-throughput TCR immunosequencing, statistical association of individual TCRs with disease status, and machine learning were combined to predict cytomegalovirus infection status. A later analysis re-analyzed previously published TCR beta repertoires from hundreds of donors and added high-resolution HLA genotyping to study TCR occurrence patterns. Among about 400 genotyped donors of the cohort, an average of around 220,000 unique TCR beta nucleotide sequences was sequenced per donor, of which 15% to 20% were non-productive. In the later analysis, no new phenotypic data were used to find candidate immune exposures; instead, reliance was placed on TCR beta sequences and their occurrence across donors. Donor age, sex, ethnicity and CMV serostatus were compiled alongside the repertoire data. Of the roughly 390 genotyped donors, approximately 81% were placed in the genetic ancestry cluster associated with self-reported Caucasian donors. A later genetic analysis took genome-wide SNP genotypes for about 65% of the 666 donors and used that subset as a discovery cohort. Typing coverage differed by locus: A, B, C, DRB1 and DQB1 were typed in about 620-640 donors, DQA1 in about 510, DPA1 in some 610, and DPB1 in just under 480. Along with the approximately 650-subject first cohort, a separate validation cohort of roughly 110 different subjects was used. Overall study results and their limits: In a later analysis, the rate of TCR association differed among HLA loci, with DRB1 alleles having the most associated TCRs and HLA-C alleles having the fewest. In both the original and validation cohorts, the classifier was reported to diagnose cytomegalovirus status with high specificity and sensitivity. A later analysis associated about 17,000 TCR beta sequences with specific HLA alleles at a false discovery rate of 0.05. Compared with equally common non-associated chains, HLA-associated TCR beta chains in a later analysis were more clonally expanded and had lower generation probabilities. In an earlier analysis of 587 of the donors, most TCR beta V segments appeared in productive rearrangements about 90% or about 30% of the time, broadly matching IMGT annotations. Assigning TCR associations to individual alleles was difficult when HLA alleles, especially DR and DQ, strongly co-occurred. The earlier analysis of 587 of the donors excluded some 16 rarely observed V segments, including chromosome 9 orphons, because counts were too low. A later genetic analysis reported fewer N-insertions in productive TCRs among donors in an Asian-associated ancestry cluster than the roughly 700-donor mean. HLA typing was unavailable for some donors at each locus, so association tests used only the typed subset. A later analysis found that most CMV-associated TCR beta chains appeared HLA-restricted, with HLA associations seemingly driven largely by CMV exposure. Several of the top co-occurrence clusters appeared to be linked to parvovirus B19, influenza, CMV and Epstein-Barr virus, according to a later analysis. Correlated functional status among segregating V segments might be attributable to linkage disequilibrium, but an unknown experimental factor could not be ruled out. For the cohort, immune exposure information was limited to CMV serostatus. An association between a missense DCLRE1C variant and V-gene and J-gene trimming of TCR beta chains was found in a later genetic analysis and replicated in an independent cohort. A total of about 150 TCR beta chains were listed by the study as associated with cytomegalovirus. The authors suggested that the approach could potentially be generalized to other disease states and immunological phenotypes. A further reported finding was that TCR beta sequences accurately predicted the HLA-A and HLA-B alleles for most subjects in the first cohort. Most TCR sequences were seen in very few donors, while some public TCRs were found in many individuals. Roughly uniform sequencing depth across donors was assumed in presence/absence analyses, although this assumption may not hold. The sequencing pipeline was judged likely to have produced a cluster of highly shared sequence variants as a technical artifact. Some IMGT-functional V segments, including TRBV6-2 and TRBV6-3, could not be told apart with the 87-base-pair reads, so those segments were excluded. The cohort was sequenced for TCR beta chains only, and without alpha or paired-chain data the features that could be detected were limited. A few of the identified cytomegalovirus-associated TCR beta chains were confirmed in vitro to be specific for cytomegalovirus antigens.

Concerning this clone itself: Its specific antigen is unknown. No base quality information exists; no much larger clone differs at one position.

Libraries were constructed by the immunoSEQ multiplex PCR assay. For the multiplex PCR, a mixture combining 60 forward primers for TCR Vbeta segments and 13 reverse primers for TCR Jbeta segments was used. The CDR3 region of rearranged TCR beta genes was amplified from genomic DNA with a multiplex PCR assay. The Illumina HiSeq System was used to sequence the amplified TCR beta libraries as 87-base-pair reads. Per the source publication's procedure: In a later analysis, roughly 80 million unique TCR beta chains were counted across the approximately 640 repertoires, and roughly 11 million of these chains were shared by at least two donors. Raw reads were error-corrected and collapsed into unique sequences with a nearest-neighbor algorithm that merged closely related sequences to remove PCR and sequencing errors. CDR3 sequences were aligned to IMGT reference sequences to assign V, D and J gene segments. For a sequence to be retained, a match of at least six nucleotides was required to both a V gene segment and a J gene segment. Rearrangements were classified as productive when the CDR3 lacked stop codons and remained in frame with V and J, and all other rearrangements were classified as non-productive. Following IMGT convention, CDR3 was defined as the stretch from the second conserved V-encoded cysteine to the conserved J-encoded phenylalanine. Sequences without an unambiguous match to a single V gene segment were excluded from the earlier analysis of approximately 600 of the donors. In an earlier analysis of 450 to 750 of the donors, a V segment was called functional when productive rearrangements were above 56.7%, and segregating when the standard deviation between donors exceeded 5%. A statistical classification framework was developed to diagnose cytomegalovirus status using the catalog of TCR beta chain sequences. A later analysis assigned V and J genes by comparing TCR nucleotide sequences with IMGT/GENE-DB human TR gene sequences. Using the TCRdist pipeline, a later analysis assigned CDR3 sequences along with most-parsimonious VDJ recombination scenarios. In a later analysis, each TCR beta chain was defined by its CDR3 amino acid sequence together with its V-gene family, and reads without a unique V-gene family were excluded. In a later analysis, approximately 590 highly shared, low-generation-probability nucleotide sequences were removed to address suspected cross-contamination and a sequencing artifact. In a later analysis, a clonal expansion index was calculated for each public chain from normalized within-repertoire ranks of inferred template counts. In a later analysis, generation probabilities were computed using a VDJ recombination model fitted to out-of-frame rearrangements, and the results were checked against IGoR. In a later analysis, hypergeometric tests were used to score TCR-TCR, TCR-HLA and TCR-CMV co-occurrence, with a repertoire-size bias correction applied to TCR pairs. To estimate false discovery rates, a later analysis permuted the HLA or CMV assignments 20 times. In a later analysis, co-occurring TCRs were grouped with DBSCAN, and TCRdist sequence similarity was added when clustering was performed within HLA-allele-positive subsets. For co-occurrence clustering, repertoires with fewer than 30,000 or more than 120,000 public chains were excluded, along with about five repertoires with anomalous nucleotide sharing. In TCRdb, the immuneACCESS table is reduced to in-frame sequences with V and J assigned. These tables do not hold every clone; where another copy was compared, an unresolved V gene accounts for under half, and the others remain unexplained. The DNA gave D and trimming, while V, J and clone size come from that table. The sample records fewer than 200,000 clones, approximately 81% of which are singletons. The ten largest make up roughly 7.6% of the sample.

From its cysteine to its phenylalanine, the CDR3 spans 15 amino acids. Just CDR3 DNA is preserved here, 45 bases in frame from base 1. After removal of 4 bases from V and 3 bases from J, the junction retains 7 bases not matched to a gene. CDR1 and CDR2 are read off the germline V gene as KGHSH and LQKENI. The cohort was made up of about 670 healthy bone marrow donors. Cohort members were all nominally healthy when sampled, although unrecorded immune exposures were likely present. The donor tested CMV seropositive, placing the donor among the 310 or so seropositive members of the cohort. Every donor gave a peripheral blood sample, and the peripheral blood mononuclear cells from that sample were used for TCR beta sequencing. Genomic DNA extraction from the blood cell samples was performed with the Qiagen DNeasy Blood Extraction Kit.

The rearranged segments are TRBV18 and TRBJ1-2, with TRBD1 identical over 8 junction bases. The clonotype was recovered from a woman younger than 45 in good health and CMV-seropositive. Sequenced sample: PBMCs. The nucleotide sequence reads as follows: TGTGCCAGCTCACTCTCGACAGGGGTTTACTATGGCTACACCTTC. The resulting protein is CASSLSTGVYYGYTF.